These 20 T cell receptor beta chains came from one sample sequenced in a study of T cell changes during pregnancy in multiple sclerosis. Sequenced by immunoSEQ multiplex PCR; TCRdb stores in-frame clones only, minus some. The table includes about 100,000 clones, about 90% detected once. The specimen was peripheral blood, collected in the second trimester of pregnancy. The receptors come from a female donor with multiple sclerosis, enrolled in a pregnancy study.

Written as DNA, the CDR3 is TGTGCCAGCAGCCACTCCAGGGGGACTAGCGTTTACGAGCAGTACTTC. It yields the protein CASSHSRGTSVYEQYF. The chain joins TRBV7-2 to TRBJ2-7; 10 bases line up with TRBD2. Trimming at V came to 5 bases and at J to 4 bases, leaving 11 bases not matched to a gene. CDR1 and CDR2 (germline): SGHTA, FQGNSA. The CDR3 totals 16 residues.

V is TRBV19 and J is TRBJ2-1; a possible D gene is TRBD2 (6 bases). CDR1 is LNHDA, CDR2 SQIVND, per germline (reference sequence). This CDR3 has 16 amino acids. The V end was cut by 4 bases, the J end by 3 bases, with 16 bases between. CDR3 in amino acids: CASSKALRDFYNEQFF. Written as DNA, the CDR3 is TGTGCCAGTAGTAAAGCTTTGCGGGACTTCTACAATGAGCAGTTCTTC.

The chain carries TRBV5-1 and TRBJ2-3; 12 bases fit TRBD2. The length of the CDR3 is 14 residues. The ends lost 4 bases at V and 6 bases at J; junction bases unmatched: 3. CDR1 is SGHRS, CDR2 YFSETQ, per germline. CDR3 region: CASSLAGGPDTQYF. CDR3 coding DNA: TGCGCCAGCAGCCTAGCGGGAGGGCCCGATACGCAGTATTTT.

The chain joins TRBV18 to TRBJ2-7, with 8 bases lining up with TRBD1. This CDR3 has 15 residues. The V gene end was trimmed by 4 bases and the J gene end by 4 bases; junction bases not matched to a gene: 9. Germline values: CDR1 KGHSH, CDR2 LQKENI. The CDR3 region is CASSQNRGVQYEQYF. CDR3 coding DNA: TGTGCCAGCTCACAAAACAGGGGGGTCCAATACGAGCAGTACTTC.

The CDR3 coding sequence is TGTGCCAGCAGCACGGGACAGCAAGAGACCCAGTACTTC. It codes for CASSTGQQETQYF. J is TRBJ2-5 and V is TRBV5-6, with 7 bases aligning to TRBD1. Germline V gene lookup returns CDR1 SGHDT and CDR2 YYEEEE. The CDR3 totals 13 residues. V shed 4 bases, J shed 2 bases, and the junction held 2 bases outside the gene matches.

A few counts support this clone. The chain couples TRBV7-2 to TRBJ2-2; 12 bases fit TRBD1. Trimming removed 5 bases from V and 6 bases from J; junction bases left unmatched: 13. This CDR3 spans 18 amino acids. Germline assignment: CDR1 SGHTA and CDR2 FQGNSA. The DNA of the CDR3 is TGTGCCAGCAGCCCGCGGGACAGGGGGCGTTCAGATGCCGGGGAGCTGTTTTTT. Its translation: CASSPRDRGRSDAGELFF.

The rearrangement joins TRBV15 to TRBJ2-5; the match to TRBD1 covers 9 bases. Germline assignment: CDR1 LNHNV and CDR2 YYDKDF (reference sequence). The junction had 9 bases not matched to a gene; V was cut back by 2 bases and J by 14 bases. The CDR3 loop spans 13 amino acids. CDR3 nucleotide sequence: TGTGCCACCAGCAGAAATGGTAACAGGGGGCCCTACTTC. It codes for CATSRNGNRGPYF.

This chain connects TRBV19 to TRBJ2-6; perhaps TRBD1 as D (5 bases). Trimming left V 5 bases short and J 0 bases short, with 8 bases between. This CDR3 is built from 15 residues. The germline V gene encodes CDR1 LNHDA and CDR2 SQIVND (reference sequence). For the CDR3, the DNA is TGTGCCAGTAGTGGACATAACTCTGGGGCCAACGTCCTGACTTTC. It specifies CASSGHNSGANVLTF.

The rearrangement joins TRBV5-8 to TRBJ2-7; tentative D call: TRBD1 (6 bases). V shed 4 bases and J shed 6 bases, with 11 bases lying between them. The germline CDR1 and CDR2 sequences are SGHTS and YDEGEE. There are 12 residues in the CDR3. The CDR3 here is CASSRQEAEQYF. CDR3 in DNA: TGTGCCAGCAGCCGACAGGAGGCCGAGCAGTACTTC.

The chain is built from TRBV5-6 and TRBJ1-2, with TRBD1 identical over 7 bases. In germline, CDR1 is SGHDT, CDR2 YYEEEE. The CDR3 extends over 15 amino acids. The J segment lost 4 bases and the V segment lost 0 bases, leaving 6 bases of the junction unmatched. The CDR3 reads CASSLGQGDTYGYTF. The CDR3 DNA sequence: TGTGCCAGCAGCTTGGGGCAGGGGGATACCTATGGCTACACCTTC.

The chain recombines TRBV6-7 with TRBJ2-3; 8 nucleotides agree with TRBD2. TRBV6-7 is an ORF; its function is uncertain. Trimming took 2 bases from V and 7 from J; bases not matched to a gene: 8. CDR3 length: 15 residues. In DNA, the CDR3 is TGTGCCAGCAGTTACCCCTCGGGGGGGTGGAATACGCAGTATTTT. Its protein product is CASSYPSGGWNTQYF.

J is TRBJ2-5 and V is TRBV5-4, with a tentative D call TRBD2 (5 bases). This CDR3 region has 13 residues. The germline V gene encodes CDR1 SGHNT and CDR2 YYREEE (reference sequence). The V and J ends lost 4 bases and 4 bases respectively, with 11 bases between them. CDR3: CASSQRTLETQYF. Written as DNA, the CDR3 is TGTGCCAGCAGCCAGAGGACTCTAGAGACCCAGTACTTC.

This clone was picked up many times. V gene TRBV29-1 combines with J gene TRBJ1-4; a weak D match, TRBD1 (5 bases). Trimming stripped 4 bases from V and 4 bases from J, with 10 bases between. CDR1 is SQVTM and CDR2 is ANQGSEA in the germline V gene. The CDR3 covers 13 residues. This CDR3 reads CSVGGGSNEKLFF. The CDR3 DNA is TGCAGCGTTGGCGGGGGGAGTAATGAAAAACTGTTTTTT.

The gene calls are TRBV6-1 and TRBJ1-5; D not certain. This CDR3 has 13 residues. CDR1 MNHNS and CDR2 SASEGT come from the germline V gene. The ends were cut back, 3 bases at V and 6 bases at J, with 9 bases in the middle. The DNA for the CDR3 is TGTGCCAGCAGTGATACGGCAGGTCAGCCCCAGCATTTT. This codes for CASSDTAGQPQHF.

The gene calls are TRBV6-5 and TRBJ2-7, with 9 bases matching TRBD2. Trimming removed 0 bases from V and 1 base from J; junction bases left unmatched: 4. CDR1 MNHEY and CDR2 SVGAGI come from the germline V gene. This CDR3 comprises 16 residues. In DNA, the CDR3 is TGTGCCAGCAGTTACTCTGGTAGCGGGAGTTCCTACGAGCAGTACTTC. Protein: CASSYSGSGSSYEQYF.

V gene TRBV30 combines with J gene TRBJ2-7; D is uncertain. CDR1 and CDR2 (germline): GTSNPN, SVGIG (reference sequence). Trimming shortened V by 2 bases and J by 7 bases, and 9 bases separated the two germline ends. This CDR3 region has 11 residues. Here the CDR3 reads CAWSTQVEQYF. The DNA for the CDR3 is TGTGCCTGGAGTACCCAGGTGGAGCAGTACTTC.

The chain carries TRBV10-3 and TRBJ2-7, with 7 bases fitting TRBD2. CDR1 and CDR2 from the germline V gene are ENHRY and SYGVKD. V dropped 8 bases and J dropped 2; count of bases not matched to a gene: 3. This CDR3 region has 12 residues. The CDR3 loop is CAIREDPYEQYF. The CDR3 DNA reads as TGTGCCATCCGGGAGGACCCCTACGAGCAGTACTTC.

The chain joins TRBV28 to TRBJ1-3; 7 nucleotides agree with TRBD1. Germline CDR1 reads MDHEN; CDR2 reads SYDVKM. CDR3 length: 17 amino acids. V trimming: 5 bases; J trimming: 4 bases; junction bases outside the gene matches: 14. The CDR3 sequence is CASSLTQHRGAGNTIYF. CDR3 DNA: TGTGCCAGCAGTCTTACTCAGCACAGGGGAGCCGGAAACACCATATATTTT.

The rearrangement joins TRBV6-1 to TRBJ1-1, with 9 nucleotides matching TRBD1. Germline CDR1 and CDR2: MNHNS and SASEGT. V shed 3 bases and J 6 bases; nucleotides not matched to a gene: 11. The CDR3 loop spans 16 amino acids. In DNA, the CDR3 is TGTGCCAGCAGTGATTTCGGGGGACAGGGTTTACCTGAAGCTTTCTTT. This codes for CASSDFGGQGLPEAFF.

This clone was recorded once. The rearrangement joins TRBV6-5 to TRBJ1-5; possibly TRBD1 for D (5 bases). The V gene's germline CDR1 is MNHEY and CDR2 SVGAGI. Trimming took off 2 bases at V and 4 bases at J, with 12 bases between the two ends. The CDR3 loop spans 15 amino acids. CDR3 in amino acids: CASSYRGAGNQPQHF. The CDR3 DNA is TGTGCCAGCAGTTACAGGGGCGCCGGGAATCAGCCCCAGCATTTT.